One and the same sample provided the 25 T cell receptor beta chains below, sequenced in a study of blood T cell repertoires in COVID-19 (dated by TCRdb to the early 2020s). Library method: the immunoSEQ multiplex PCR assay. In its TCRdb copy, this immuneACCESS table keeps in-frame sequences only and misses some clones. Where compared with another copy, unresolved V genes explain less than half of these, and the others have no known cause. Present in this sample are about 180,000 clones, more than 75% of which were seen just once. Over 13% of the sample rests with the top ten. The sequencing input was PBMCs or T cells enriched from blood (not recorded which). Receptors originate from a man in his fifties or sixties who had been exposed to COVID-19.

This clone was picked up a small number of times. This chain joins TRBV30 and TRBJ2-7, with a tentative D call TRBD2 (6 bases). The germline V gene encodes CDR1 GTSNPN and CDR2 SVGIG (reference sequence). V dropped 2 bases and J dropped 3 bases, with 11 bases sitting between them. The CDR3 is made up of 13 amino acids. This CDR3 is CAWSRGEGYEQYF. DNA for the CDR3: TGTGCCTGGAGTCGCGGGGAAGGCTACGAGCAGTACTTC.

The chain carries TRBV6-4 and TRBJ1-3; D unresolved. Germline CDR1 and CDR2: MRHNA and SNTAGT. The CDR3 runs 15 residues. V dropped 6 bases and J dropped 3 bases, with 15 bases sitting between them. CDR3 coding DNA: TGTGCCAGCAGGGATAGAGACAATGGTGGAAACACCATATATTTT. This encodes CASRDRDNGGNTIYF.

V and J are TRBV9 and TRBJ1-1; D not certain. The germline gives CDR1 SGDLS, CDR2 YYNGEE. Trimming pared 0 bases from V and 4 bases from J, leaving 7 bases between. This CDR3 comprises 13 residues. DNA of the CDR3: TGTGCCAGCAGCGTAGTTAGCGCCACTGAAGCTTTCTTT. Translated, it gives CASSVVSATEAFF.

The chain carries TRBV14 and TRBJ2-7; D unclear. This CDR3 is built from 13 residues. Germline V gives CDR1 SGHDN, CDR2 FVKESK. Trimming cost V 5 bases and J 6 bases, with 14 bases left between them. The CDR3 protein is CASSRSRVGEQYF. CDR3 in DNA: TGTGCCAGCAGCAGGTCCCGGGTGGGCGAGCAGTACTTC.

The rearrangement uses TRBV25-1 and TRBJ2-5; a possible D gene is TRBD1 (7 bases). In germline, CDR1 is MGHDK, CDR2 SYGVNS. V lost 4 bases and J 7 bases, leaving 16 bases between the germline ends. CDR3 size: 14 residues. The CDR3 here is CASSGGTAQGTQYF. The CDR3 bases are TGTGCCAGCAGTGGCGGGACAGCCCAGGGGACCCAGTACTTC. Based on the CDR3 plus reference TRBV25-1 and TRBJ2-5, the full variable domain is EADIYQTPRYLVIGTGKKITLECSQTMGHDKMYWYQQDPGMELHLIHYSYGVNSTEKGDLSSESTVSRIRTEHFPLTLESARPSHTSQYLCASSGGTAQGTQYFGPGTRLLVL.

The sample holds one count of this clone. This chain links TRBV5-4 with TRBJ2-7; the D gene is possibly TRBD2 (6 bases). Trimming removed 0 bases at V and 3 bases at J, with 7 bases between. Germline-derived CDR1 and CDR2 are SGHNT and YYREEE (reference sequence). This CDR3 has 13 amino acids. The CDR3 DNA is TGTGCCAGCAGCTTGGCCGGGAGCTACGAGCAGTACTTC. Its translation is CASSLAGSYEQYF.

This chain connects TRBV19 to TRBJ2-3; TRBD2 matches at 10 bases. The J segment lost 3 bases and the V segment lost 6 bases, leaving 6 bases of the junction unmatched. From germline, CDR1 is LNHDA and CDR2 SQIVND (reference sequence). This CDR3 is built from 15 residues. Here the CDR3 DNA reads TGTGCCAGTAGGACAGCGGGAGGGGGGACAGATACGCAGTATTTT. The encoded protein is CASRTAGGGTDTQYF.

CDR3 protein: CASRLTGSDGYTF. Written as DNA, the CDR3 is TGTGCCAGCAGACTAACAGGGTCGGATGGCTACACCTTC. V gene TRBV12-3 or TRBV12-4 combines with J gene TRBJ1-2; the D gene is possibly TRBD1 (6 bases). V lost 6 bases and J 6 bases, leaving 14 bases between the germline ends. The CDR3 sequence is 13 residues long.

The V gene is TRBV7-2, the J gene TRBJ2-3; 12 nucleotides align to TRBD1. Germline assignment: CDR1 SGHTA and CDR2 FQGNSA. J lost 2 bases, V lost 5 bases, and 8 bases had no gene match. The CDR3 runs 17 residues. The DNA for the CDR3 is TGTGCCAGCAGCATGGGACAGGGGGCGACCCCCACAGATACGCAGTATTTT. It yields the protein CASSMGQGATPTDTQYF.

The chain links TRBV9 to TRBJ1-1, with D unclear. CDR1 and CDR2 from the germline V gene are SGDLS and YYNGEE. V was trimmed by 5 bases and J by 1 base, leaving 6 bases between them. This CDR3 spans 12 amino acids. CDR3 residues: CASRRTNTEAFF. CDR3 in DNA: TGTGCCAGCAGGAGAACGAACACTGAAGCTTTCTTT.

The chain is built from TRBV5-1 and TRBJ2-7, with D possibly matching TRBD2 (6 bases). Trimming cost V 0 bases and J 2 bases, with 12 bases left between them. This CDR3 has 15 amino acids. Germline loops: CDR1 SGHRS, CDR2 YFSETQ. CDR3 nucleotides: TGCGCCAGCAGCTTGGATGGGGGGACCCCCTACGAGCAGTACTTC. Translating gives CASSLDGGTPYEQYF.

This clone was counted many times. The chain couples TRBV4-3 to TRBJ2-3; TRBD1 matches 9 bases. Germline V lookup: CDR1 LGHNA, CDR2 YSLEER. The trim removed 0 bases at V and 2 bases at J, leaving 6 bases unmatched. CDR3 length: 17 residues. The CDR3 DNA reads as TGCGCCAGCAGCCAAGAGAAGGGGACAGGGTACACAGATACGCAGTATTTT. Translation gives CASSQEKGTGYTDTQYF.

The V call is TRBV30, the J call TRBJ1-4, with 8 positions matching TRBD1. Germline-derived CDR1 and CDR2 are GTSNPN and SVGIG (reference sequence). The CDR3 contains 12 residues. V dropped 7 bases and J dropped 8; count of bases not matched to a gene: 6. The CDR3 loop is CASTGVDEKLFF. CDR3 sequence (DNA): TGTGCCTCGACAGGGGTGGACGAAAAACTGTTTTTT.

The chain has TRBV19 and TRBJ1-5; tentative D call: TRBD1 (6 bases). CDR1 LNHDA and CDR2 SQIVND come from the germline V gene (reference sequence). The CDR3 has 16 residues. V dropped 4 bases and J dropped 3 bases, with 16 bases sitting between them. The DNA for the CDR3 is TGTGCCAGTAGTACGCTGCGACAGGTTCTCAATCAGCCCCAGCATTTT. Encoded protein: CASSTLRQVLNQPQHF.

This sequence joins TRBV28 and TRBJ1-2; 12 bases align to TRBD1. This CDR3 comprises 15 residues. V was pared by 5 bases and J by 6 bases, with 7 bases of the junction left unmatched. Per germline, CDR1 MDHEN and CDR2 SYDVKM. This CDR3 reads CASSRVGQGANGYTF. The DNA of the CDR3 is TGTGCCAGCAGTCGCGTGGGACAGGGGGCAAATGGCTACACCTTC.

The chain couples TRBV7-9 to TRBJ2-4; the match to TRBD1 covers 9 bases. The V gene's germline CDR1 is SEHNR and CDR2 FQNEAQ (reference sequence). This CDR3 comprises 14 residues. The V gene end was trimmed by 2 bases and the J gene end by 8 bases; junction bases not matched to a gene: 4. The CDR3 DNA reads TGTGCCAGCAGCTTAACAGGGGGCGGAGACATTCAGTACTTC. This codes for CASSLTGGGDIQYF.

This chain's CDR3 is CASSQLASSTDTQYF. CDR3 nucleotides: TGTGCCAGCAGCCAACTAGCGTCCAGCACAGATACGCAGTATTTT. The gene calls are TRBV6-5 and TRBJ2-3; 7 bases agree with TRBD2. Germline V lookup: CDR1 MNHEY, CDR2 SVGAGI. This CDR3 has 15 residues. The J segment lost 0 bases and the V segment lost 6 bases, leaving 6 bases of the junction unmatched.

This chain uses TRBV18 with TRBJ2-5; TRBD1 is a possible D gene (6 bases). The CDR3 consists of 15 residues. Trimming pared 4 bases from V and 0 bases from J, leaving 12 bases between. Germline CDR1 is KGHSH and CDR2 is LQKENI. The CDR3: CASSLGQTYQETQYF. For the CDR3, the DNA is TGTGCCAGCTCACTCGGACAGACGTACCAAGAGACCCAGTACTTC.

About this clone: A read error may be the cause here, since a much bigger clone is one base away. Other DNA sequences within the sample encode an identical CDR3. This chain joins TRBV15 and TRBJ2-7; TRBD2 matches at 8 bases. V shed 2 bases, J shed 0 bases, and the junction held 0 bases outside the gene matches. The germline V gene encodes CDR1 LNHNV and CDR2 YYDKDF (reference sequence). This CDR3 spans 14 amino acids. The CDR3 protein is CATSRSGSSYEQYF. CDR3 coding DNA: TGTGCCACCAGCAGAAGCGGGAGCTCCTACGAGCAGTACTTC.

Turning to this clone: Other nucleotide sequences from this sample produce the same CDR3. V gene TRBV5-4 combines with J gene TRBJ2-7, with D unresolved. CDR3 length: 13 amino acids. V was cut by 0 bases and J by 1 base, with 5 bases left in between. Germline loops: CDR1 SGHNT, CDR2 YYREEE (reference sequence). The CDR3: CASSLDRSYEQYF. The CDR3 DNA reads as TGTGCCAGCAGCTTGGACCGGTCCTACGAGCAGTACTTC.

This chain uses TRBV19 with TRBJ2-5, with TRBD2 identical over 8 bases. This CDR3 contains 17 residues. J was trimmed by 4 bases and V by 3 bases; bases with no gene match: 13. Germline V CDR1 and CDR2: LNHDA, SQIVND (reference sequence). The CDR3 here is CASSMEKGSGTRETQYF. Here the CDR3 DNA reads TGTGCCAGTAGTATGGAGAAGGGTAGCGGGACTAGAGAGACCCAGTACTTC.

This clone was detected only a few times. For the CDR3, the DNA is TGCGCCAGCAGCTTGGCTCCCGCTAGCGGGAGGGCCCCCTACAATGAGCAGTTCTTC. Translation gives CASSLAPASGRAPYNEQFF. V is TRBV5-1 and J is TRBJ2-1, with 12 bases that match TRBD2. The CDR3 has 19 amino acids. Germline assignment: CDR1 SGHRS and CDR2 YFSETQ. J was trimmed by 2 bases and V by 0 bases; bases with no gene match: 9.

This clone is a singleton in its sample. The J gene is TRBJ2-3, the V gene TRBV14; TRBD2 is a possible D gene (6 bases). CDR1 is SGHDN and CDR2 is FVKESK in the germline V gene. Trimming shortened V by 3 bases and J by 1 base, and 8 bases separated the two germline ends. The length of the CDR3 is 14 residues. The CDR3 DNA follows: TGTGCCAGCAGCCAGGGGGGTCGCACAGATACGCAGTATTTT. Translated, it gives CASSQGGRTDTQYF.

The chain combines TRBV9 with TRBJ1-6, with D unresolved. V was pared by 2 bases and J by 6 bases, with 9 bases between. In germline, CDR1 is SGDLS, CDR2 YYNGEE. CDR3 length: 14 residues. CDR3 bases: TGTGCCAGCAGCGTCGTAGAGAGTAATTCACCCCTCCACTTT. Residues: CASSVVESNSPLHF.

This CDR3 is CASSQGWGTEAFF. The CDR3 DNA follows: TGTGCCAGCAGTCAGGGGTGGGGCACTGAAGCTTTCTTT. The chain employs TRBV27 and TRBJ1-1; a weak D match, TRBD1 (6 bases). Between the trimmed V and J ends, which lost 5 bases and 4 bases, there was a span of 11 bases. Germline CDR1 reads MNHEY; CDR2 reads SMNVEV (reference sequence). This CDR3 comprises 13 residues.